This TCR beta chain was captured by sequencing in a study of blood T cell repertoires in COVID-19. Measured with immunoSEQ multiplex PCR; TCRdb has only the in-frame clones, and not every one. Of roughly 70,000 clones in the sample, more than 80% were seen once. The specimen was peripheral blood. This TCR came from a woman over 75 with active or convalescent COVID-19.

This chain's CDR3 is CASSLTSTNSPLHF. The CDR3 nucleotides are TGTGCCAGCAGCTTAACAAGTACTAATTCACCCCTCCACTTT. The chain combines TRBV11-2 with TRBJ1-6; D not resolved. This CDR3 has 14 residues. CDR1 is SGHAT and CDR2 is FQNNGV in the germline V gene. Trimming removed 2 bases from V and 6 bases from J, with 8 bases in between.